These 13 T cell receptor beta chains were all obtained from the same sample, sequenced in a study of blood T cell repertoires in COVID-19. This table comes from immunoSEQ multiplex PCR, and its TCRdb copy is limited to in-frame clones, with some not included. This sample has approximately 49,000 clones, with around 90% found just once. The material sequenced was peripheral blood. The receptors originated from a man in his fifties with active COVID-19.

This chain links TRBV12-3 or TRBV12-4 with TRBJ1-2; D might be TRBD1 (5 bases). CDR3 size: 13 residues. The germline V and J ends were trimmed by 3 bases and 6 bases, with 11 bases remaining between them. Here the CDR3 DNA reads TGTGCCAGCAGTTTGTCCCTGGGGCATGGCTACACCTTC. It yields the protein CASSLSLGHGYTF.

The chain has TRBV11-1 and TRBJ2-3, with D perhaps matching TRBD1 (6 bases). The CDR3 is 16 residues long. Germline V gene sequence: CDR1 SGHAT, CDR2 FQDESV (reference sequence). V was cut by 5 bases and J by 7 bases, with 22 bases left in between. The chain's CDR3 is CASSPTRDTVTHTQYF. The CDR3, as DNA: TGTGCCAGCAGCCCGACCCGGGACACCGTTACCCATACGCAGTATTTT.

The chain combines TRBV30 with TRBJ2-7; 9 bases align to TRBD2. Germline CDR1 reads GTSNPN; CDR2 reads SVGIG (reference sequence). The J segment lost 6 bases and the V segment lost 2 bases, leaving 8 bases of the junction unmatched. There are 14 residues in the CDR3. CDR3 DNA sequence: TGTGCCTGGAGTAGGGCGGGAGGGCCGGGCGAGCAGTACGTC. Its protein product is CAWSRAGGPGEQYV.

This clone was picked up a small number of times. V gene TRBV6-1 combines with J gene TRBJ1-3; D is undetermined. The CDR3 loop spans 14 amino acids. V was clipped by 2 bases and J by 5 bases, with 10 bases between them. Germline V lookup: CDR1 MNHNS, CDR2 SASEGT. The CDR3 nucleotides read TGTGCCAGCAGTGAAACGGCGGGGAGAAACACCATATATTTT. Amino acid sequence: CASSETAGRNTIYF.

This clone was recorded once. The gene calls are TRBV6-2 or TRBV6-3 and TRBJ1-2; a possible D gene is TRBD1 (5 bases). V lost 5 bases and J lost 8, with 15 bases in between. The CDR3 contains 13 residues. Germline CDR1 MNHEY, CDR2 SVGEGT. The CDR3 reads CASSTPMGLGYTF. CDR3 nucleotides: TGTGCCAGCAGTACCCCCATGGGGCTCGGCTACACCTTC.

The V call is TRBV2, the J call TRBJ2-3; TRBD1 aligns across 7 bases. The V gene's germline CDR1 is SNHLY and CDR2 FYNNEI. CDR3 length equals 15 residues. Trimming took 7 bases from V and 3 from J; bases not matched to a gene: 10. CDR3 in amino acids: CASTRAPGGTDTQYF. CDR3 bases: TGTGCCAGCACCAGAGCCCCAGGGGGAACAGATACGCAGTATTTT.

In nucleotides, the CDR3 is TGTGCCACCGAACAGGGACCCATGAACACTGAAGCTTTCTTT. Protein: CATEQGPMNTEAFF. The gene calls are TRBV28 and TRBJ1-1; D may be TRBD1 (6 bases). The CDR3 spans 14 residues. The V gene lost 10 bases and the J gene lost 0 bases, with 15 bases spanning the gap. Per germline, CDR1 MDHEN and CDR2 SYDVKM. The complete variable domain, with remaining parts taken from reference TRBV28 and TRBJ1-1, reads DVKVTQSSRYLVKRTGEKVFLECVQDMDHENMFWYRQDPGLGLRLIYFSYDVKMKEKGDIPEGYSVSREKKERFSLILESASTNQTSMYLCATEQGPMNTEAFFGQGTRLTVV.

This chain uses TRBV4-2 with TRBJ2-5; the match to TRBD2 covers 14 bases. V was clipped by 4 bases and J by 4 bases; unmatched bases: 11. Germline V gene data show CDR1 as LGHNA and CDR2 as YNFKEQ. CDR3 size: 18 residues. The CDR3 loop reads CASSPRTSGRLGGETQYF. CDR3 bases: TGTGCCAGCAGCCCCAGGACTAGCGGGAGGTTAGGAGGAGAGACCCAGTACTTC.

This clone appeared a few times. The chain couples TRBV3-1 (or the pseudogene TRBV3-2) to TRBJ1-6; 7 bases are a match to TRBD1. CDR1 and CDR2 from the germline V gene are LGHDT and YNNKEL (reference sequence). The CDR3 extends over 15 amino acids. The ends lost 4 bases at V and 7 bases at J; junction bases unmatched: 7. The CDR3 protein is CASSPTKQGNSPLHF. For the CDR3, the DNA is TGTGCCAGCAGCCCAACTAAACAGGGGAATTCACCCCTCCACTTT.

This sequence joins TRBV18 and TRBJ2-5; 7 bases map to TRBD1. The CDR3 runs to 15 residues. Germline values: CDR1 KGHSH, CDR2 LQKENI. Trimming removed 4 bases from V and 3 bases from J; junction bases left unmatched: 8. The CDR3 region has the DNA TGTGCCAGCTCACTACCGTCAACAGGGGAAGAGACCCAGTACTTC. It specifies CASSLPSTGEETQYF.

This clone was detected only a few times. J is TRBJ2-7 and V is TRBV6-5; 7 bases are shared with TRBD1. This CDR3 is 14 amino acids long. J gave up 3 bases and V 5 bases, and 7 bases lay outside the gene matches. Germline assignment: CDR1 MNHEY and CDR2 SVGAGI. CDR3 loop: CASSNRGSLYEQYV. The CDR3, as DNA: TGTGCCAGCAGTAACAGGGGCTCCCTCTACGAGCAGTACGTC.

The rearrangement uses TRBV5-1 and TRBJ2-1; TRBD2 aligns across 8 bases. This CDR3 region has 14 residues. J gave up 8 bases and V 4 bases, and 8 bases lay outside the gene matches. CDR1 and CDR2 (germline): SGHRS, YFSETQ. CDR3 sequence reads: CASSTRGGEYEQFF. DNA for the CDR3: TGCGCCAGCAGCACCCGGGGGGGCGAATATGAGCAGTTCTTC.

The chain couples TRBV6-6 to TRBJ1-5, with D unresolved. Germline CDR1 is MNHNY and CDR2 is SVGAGI (reference sequence). CDR3 length equals 13 residues. Trimming cost V 2 bases and J 9 bases, with 11 bases left between them. The CDR3 region has the DNA TGTGCCAGCAGTTACAATGCGGGGAGGCCCCAGCATTTT. This codes for CASSYNAGRPQHF.